One and the same sample provided the 28 T cell receptor beta chains below, sequenced in a study of T cells after posttransplantation cyclophosphamide. TCRdb's copy holds only in-frame clones and misses some; the assay was immunoSEQ multiplex PCR. The sample has over 20,000 clones, none seen only once. The sample was PBMCs. These receptors all stem from a man between 50 and 59 years old in good health, CMV-negative, and a related stem cell transplant donor.

This clone was counted between two and nine times. This may come from a read error, since a much larger clone is one base off. In the same sample, other DNA sequences code for this CDR3. The chain has TRBV5-1 and TRBJ1-1, with D maybe TRBD1 (6 bases). CDR1 SGHRS and CDR2 YFSETQ come from the germline V gene. CDR3 size: 14 residues. This CDR3 is CASSQQGWDTEAFF. The CDR3 DNA reads TGCGCCAGCAGCCAACAGGGCTGGGACACCGAAGCTTTCTTT. The entire variable domain, with the rest obtained from reference TRBV5-1 and TRBJ1-1, is as follows: KAGVTQTPRYLIKTRGQQVTLSCSPISGHRSVSWYQQTPGQGLQFLFEYFSETQRNKGNFPGRFSGRQFSNSRSEMNVSTLELGDSALYLCASSQQGWDTEAFFGQGTRLTVV.

This clone occurred many times. This chain links TRBV29-1 with TRBJ1-1, with 9 bases fitting TRBD1. Per the germline V gene, CDR1 is SQVTM and CDR2 is ANQGSEA. The CDR3 runs 15 residues. Germline trimming cut 6 bases from V and 0 bases from J; bases unmatched to any gene: 8. CDR3 DNA sequence: TGCAGCGTGGCGCCGGGACAGGGTATGAACACTGAAGCTTTCTTT. This gives the protein CSVAPGQGMNTEAFF.

This clone has a count of ten or more. The J gene is TRBJ1-2, the V gene TRBV29-1, with TRBD1 matching over 9 bases. The germline CDR1 and CDR2 sequences are SQVTM and ANQGSEA. This CDR3 has 14 residues. V lost 4 bases, J lost 7 bases, and 10 bases stayed unmatched. CDR3 amino acids: CSVGLTGGEGGYTF. Written as DNA, the CDR3 is TGCAGCGTTGGCCTCACAGGGGGCGAGGGTGGCTACACCTTC. The variable domain in full, completed from reference TRBV29-1 and TRBJ1-2, reads SAVISQKPSRDICQRGTSLTIQCQVDSQVTMMFWYRQQPGQSLTLIATANQGSEATYESGFVIDKFPISRPNLTFSTLTVSNMSPEDSSIYLCSVGLTGGEGGYTFGSGTRLTVV.

This clone came up many times. The chain combines TRBV28 with TRBJ2-1; D not certain. Between the trimmed V and J ends, which lost 3 bases and 0 bases, there was a span of 12 bases. Per germline, CDR1 MDHEN and CDR2 SYDVKM. The CDR3 length is 16 residues. CDR3 coding DNA: TGTGCCAGCAGTTTGTACGGGTCGAGCTCCTACAATGAGCAGTTCTTC. This gives the protein CASSLYGSSSYNEQFF.

This clone appeared a few times. Other nucleotide sequences from this sample produce the same CDR3. This sequence joins TRBV29-1 and TRBJ2-3; 8 bases fit TRBD2. The germline V gene encodes CDR1 SQVTM and CDR2 ANQGSEA. Unmatched junction bases numbered 6, after V lost 4 bases and J lost 3 bases. The CDR3 has 14 residues. The CDR3 sequence: CSVARRGATDTQYF. The CDR3 nucleotides are TGCAGCGTTGCACGGCGGGGGGCTACAGATACGCAGTATTTT.

This clone was seen repeatedly, ten times or more. The rearrangement joins TRBV6-1 to TRBJ1-5, with D perhaps TRBD1 (6 bases). The CDR3 covers 16 residues. Germline V gives CDR1 MNHNS, CDR2 SASEGT. V was clipped by 4 bases and J by 0 bases, with 13 bases between them. CDR3 coding DNA: TGTGCCAGCAGTGTTGGGACAACGCTTAGCAATCAGCCCCAGCATTTT. It specifies CASSVGTTLSNQPQHF.

This clone is judged medium-sized. The chain combines TRBV6-4 with TRBJ2-1, with TRBD2 matching over 8 bases. In germline, CDR1 is MRHNA, CDR2 SNTAGT. V gave up 0 bases and J gave up 7 bases; unmatched junction bases: 2. The CDR3 runs to 14 residues. The chain's CDR3 is CASSDSTSGNEQFF. In nucleotides, the CDR3 is TGTGCCAGCAGTGACTCAACTAGCGGAAATGAGCAGTTCTTC.

This clone was recorded many times. CDR3 region: CASSQDRQIHGEQFF. Here the CDR3 DNA reads TGCGCCAGCAGCCAAGATCGACAGATTCATGGTGAGCAGTTCTTC. This chain connects TRBV4-1 to TRBJ2-1; the D gene is possibly TRBD1 (5 bases). Germline loops: CDR1 MGHRA, CDR2 YSYEKL. V gave up 0 bases and J gave up 9 bases, with 15 bases separating them. The length of the CDR3 is 15 residues.

This clone occurred many times. This sequence joins TRBV29-1 and TRBJ2-1; 7 bases map to TRBD2. Germline V gene lookup returns CDR1 SQVTM and CDR2 ANQGSEA. This CDR3 is built from 11 residues. Germline trimming cut 7 bases from V and 15 bases from J; bases unmatched to any gene: 12. As DNA, the CDR3 is TGCAGCGCTGGGGGGGATCGGAGAGCGTTCTTC. This translates into CSAGGDRRAFF.

This clone was detected many times. The chain uses TRBV19 and TRBJ2-1; maybe TRBD1 (5 bases). The germline gives CDR1 LNHDA, CDR2 SQIVND (reference sequence). Trimming took off 3 bases at V and 1 base at J, with 10 bases between the two ends. This CDR3 spans 15 amino acids. The CDR3 DNA is TGTGCCAGTAGTATCGGGCAGGGTTCCTACAATGAGCAGTTCTTC. This codes for CASSIGQGSYNEQFF.

This clone has at least ten counts. The chain carries TRBV12-5 and TRBJ1-4; D is unresolved. The V gene lost 5 bases and the J gene lost 0 bases, with 7 bases spanning the gap. The V gene's germline CDR1 is LGHNT and CDR2 FRNRAP. The CDR3 has 14 amino acids. In DNA, the CDR3 is TGTGCTAGTGGTCCTACGGCAACTAATGAAAAACTGTTTTTT. The encoded protein is CASGPTATNEKLFF.

The table lists this clone with many counts. The rearrangement links TRBV14 to TRBJ2-7; 7 bases align to TRBD1. Germline-derived CDR1 and CDR2 are SGHDN and FVKESK. V lost 1 base to trimming and J lost 2 bases; unmatched junction nucleotides: 8. The CDR3 spans 16 residues. The CDR3 here is CASSQGCPGTAYEQYF. For the CDR3, the DNA is TGTGCCAGCAGCCAAGGGTGCCCTGGGACAGCCTACGAGCAGTACTTC.

There are many counts of this clone. The chain joins TRBV11-1 to TRBJ2-1; the match to TRBD2 covers 12 bases. The CDR3 contains 17 residues. V shed 1 base, J shed 7 bases, and the junction held 8 bases outside the gene matches. Germline loops: CDR1 SGHAT, CDR2 FQDESV (reference sequence). The CDR3 DNA follows: TGTGCCAGCAGCTTAGGGGCTAGCGGGAGGGCCAGAAATGAGCAGTTCTTC. This encodes CASSLGASGRARNEQFF.

This clone was detected many times. The gene calls are TRBV14 and TRBJ1-6, with D perhaps matching TRBD1 (6 bases). CDR1 and CDR2 from the germline V gene are SGHDN and FVKESK. CDR3 size: 18 residues. Trimming removed 4 bases from V and 0 bases from J, with 16 bases in between. CDR3 DNA sequence: TGTGCCAGCAGCCTATCAGGGGCCTGGAGCTCCTATAATTCACCCCTCCACTTT. This encodes CASSLSGAWSSYNSPLHF.

This clone was picked up many times. The chain couples TRBV2 to TRBJ2-7; TRBD1 matches at 11 bases. CDR1 and CDR2 (germline): SNHLY, FYNNEI. The CDR3 runs 13 residues. V shed 8 bases, J shed 6 bases, and the junction held 6 bases outside the gene matches. Written as DNA, the CDR3 is TGTGCCAGCCGGACGGACAGGGGGCGCGAGCAGTACTTC. It encodes CASRTDRGREQYF.

There are many counts of this clone. The V call is TRBV9, the J call TRBJ1-1, with 10 bases aligning to TRBD1. In germline, CDR1 is SGDLS, CDR2 YYNGEE. Germline trimming cut 3 bases from V and 7 bases from J; bases unmatched to any gene: 6. The CDR3 totals 14 residues. CDR3 amino acids: CASSATGGAVEAFF. The CDR3 region has the DNA TGTGCCAGCAGCGCGACAGGGGGCGCGGTTGAAGCTTTCTTT.

This clone showed up many times. This chain connects TRBV27 to TRBJ1-1; 9 nucleotides line up with TRBD1. This CDR3 spans 14 amino acids. Per the germline V gene, CDR1 is MNHEY and CDR2 is SMNVEV (reference sequence). J gave up 5 bases and V 1 base, and 2 bases lay outside the gene matches. CDR3 DNA sequence: TGTGCCAGCAGTTTATGGGGACAGGGTACTGAAGCTTTCTTT. Amino acids: CASSLWGQGTEAFF.

The sample holds many counts of this clone. This chain connects TRBV28 to TRBJ2-1; the match to TRBD1 covers 10 bases. CDR1 MDHEN and CDR2 SYDVKM come from the germline V gene. The ends lost 9 bases at V and 5 bases at J; junction bases unmatched: 7. The CDR3 contains 14 residues. CDR3 DNA sequence: TGTGCCAGTACCGGGACAGGGGACCACAATGAGCAGTTCTTC. It yields the protein CASTGTGDHNEQFF.

This clone was counted ten times or more. The V call is TRBV6-1, the J call TRBJ1-4; 7 bases map to TRBD1. CDR1 MNHNS and CDR2 SASEGT come from the germline V gene. The junction had 10 bases not matched to a gene; V was cut back by 3 bases and J by 0 bases. CDR3 size: 18 residues. CDR3 DNA sequence: TGTGCCAGCAGTGAGTATACGGGACAGATTGCAACTAATGAAAAACTGTTTTTT. It is translated as CASSEYTGQIATNEKLFF.

This clone was detected ten times or more. The chain couples TRBV5-1 to TRBJ1-1; no firm D call. V was cut by 4 bases and J by 1 base, with 14 bases left in between. Germline CDR1 reads SGHRS; CDR2 reads YFSETQ. This CDR3 is 15 amino acids long. CDR3 nucleotides: TGCGCCAGCAGCCTCAGCGGGAGGGCGAACACTGAAGCTTTCTTT. Translation: CASSLSGRANTEAFF.

At least ten counts were recorded for this clone. The chain uses TRBV2 and TRBJ2-2; TRBD1 aligns across 7 bases. CDR3 length equals 16 residues. V was clipped by 3 bases and J by 1 base; unmatched bases: 5. Per germline, CDR1 SNHLY and CDR2 FYNNEI. Here the CDR3 DNA reads TGTGCCAGCAGTGACGATAGGACAGGGAACACCGGGGAGCTGTTTTTT. Encoded protein: CASSDDRTGNTGELFF.

Ten or more counts support this clone. Written as DNA, the CDR3 is TGTGCCAGCTCACCAAGACTAGCGGGAGAAGATACGCAGTATTTT. Protein: CASSPRLAGEDTQYF. The chain employs TRBV18 and TRBJ2-3, with 12 positions matching TRBD2. The CDR3 loop spans 15 amino acids. CDR1 is KGHSH and CDR2 is LQKENI in the germline V gene. Trimming took 2 bases from V and 5 from J; bases not matched to a gene: 2.

This clone was picked up many times. This rearrangement joins TRBV5-1 to TRBJ1-6, with 7 bases matching TRBD1. The CDR3 consists of 14 residues. The germline V gene encodes CDR1 SGHRS and CDR2 YFSETQ. V dropped 4 bases and J dropped 10; count of bases not matched to a gene: 8. Written as DNA, the CDR3 is TGCGCCAGCAGCAAGGGACAGAGTCTCTCACCCCTCCACTTT. It codes for CASSKGQSLSPLHF.

This clone was seen ten or more times. This chain joins TRBV12-2 and TRBJ1-4. TRBV12-2 is a listed pseudogene. The CDR3 covers 16 residues. The CDR3 nucleotides read TGTGCAAGTCGCTTAGACGGGTCCATTAGAGATGAAAAACTGTTTTTT. The encoded protein is CASRLDGSIRDEKLFF.

This clone occurred many times. V gene TRBV13 combines with J gene TRBJ2-7; D gene unclear. From germline, CDR1 is PRHDT and CDR2 FYEKMQ (reference sequence). The V end lost 2 bases, the J end lost 6 bases, and 26 bases lay between the germline ends. This CDR3 contains 18 residues. CDR3 sequence: CASSLPPDSWNAPTEQYF. CDR3 coding DNA: TGTGCCAGCAGCTTACCCCCGGATAGCTGGAATGCTCCTACCGAGCAGTACTTC.

This clone has ten or more counts. The V call is TRBV11-2, the J call TRBJ2-7, with D maybe TRBD1 (6 bases). The germline V and J ends were trimmed by 5 bases and 2 bases, with 16 bases remaining between them. This CDR3 has 15 amino acids. CDR1 is SGHAT, CDR2 FQNNGV, per germline. Here the CDR3 reads CASSPGAGATYEQYF. The CDR3 DNA sequence: TGTGCCAGCAGCCCCGGGGCAGGGGCAACCTACGAGCAGTACTTC.

At least ten counts were recorded for this clone. The J gene is TRBJ1-1, the V gene TRBV27, with D possibly matching TRBD1 (6 bases). The germline CDR1 and CDR2 sequences are MNHEY and SMNVEV (reference sequence). CDR3 size: 15 residues. Trimming cost V 3 bases and J 8 bases, with 19 bases left between them. The CDR3 nucleotides are TGTGCCAGCAGTTTCCTTGGACAGACACTTTCGGAAGCTTTCTTT. It specifies CASSFLGQTLSEAFF.

This clone was counted many times. This chain links TRBV19 with TRBJ1-5; tentative D call: TRBD1 (6 bases). This CDR3 has 17 amino acids. V lost 2 bases and J 6 bases, leaving 20 bases between the germline ends. Per the germline V gene, CDR1 is LNHDA and CDR2 is SQIVND (reference sequence). This CDR3 reads CASSIRVWGQRGQPQHF. The CDR3 region has the DNA TGTGCCAGTAGTATACGGGTATGGGGACAAAGGGGTCAGCCCCAGCATTTT.